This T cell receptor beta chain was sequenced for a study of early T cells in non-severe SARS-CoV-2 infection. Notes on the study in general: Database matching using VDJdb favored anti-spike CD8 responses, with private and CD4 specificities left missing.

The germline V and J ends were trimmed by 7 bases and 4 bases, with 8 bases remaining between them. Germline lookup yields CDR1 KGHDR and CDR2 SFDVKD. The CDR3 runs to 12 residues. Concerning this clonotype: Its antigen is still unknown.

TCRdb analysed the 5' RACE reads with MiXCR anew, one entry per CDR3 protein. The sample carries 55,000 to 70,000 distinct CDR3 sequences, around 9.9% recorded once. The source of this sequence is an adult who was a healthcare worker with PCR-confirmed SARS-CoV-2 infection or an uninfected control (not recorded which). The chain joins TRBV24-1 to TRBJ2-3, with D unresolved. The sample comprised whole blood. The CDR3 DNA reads TGTGCCACCAGCCGACACCCAGATACGCAGTATTTT. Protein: CATSRHPDTQYF.